The entry that follows covers one T cell receptor (beta chain) sequence. What it binds is unknown. The germline V gene has CDR1 MNHEY and CDR2 SVGAGI. Trimming stripped 5 bases from V and 6 bases from J, with 11 bases between. There are 14 residues in the CDR3. Assay: immunoSEQ multiplex PCR; the TCRdb copy retains only in-frame clones and omits some. The sample carries under 65,000 clones, around 90% recorded once. This sample was taken from a study of OX40 agonist ivuxolimab in advanced cancers. Whole-study results and caveats: In CD8+ T cells, expanded clones were on average more numerous than in CD4+.

The sequence came from an adult with an advanced solid tumor such as melanoma, head and neck, liver or kidney cancer. The sample here was CD4+ or CD8+ T cells sorted from blood, taken in a trial of the OX40 agonist ivuxolimab. The chain uses TRBV6-5 and TRBJ1-6, with no clear D. The CDR3 protein is CASSPGTRNSPLHF. CDR3 bases: TGTGCCAGCAGTCCCGGCACGCGTAATTCACCCCTCCACTTT.